This entry lists 13 T cell receptor beta chains sequenced from one sample in a study of blood T cell repertoires in COVID-19. TCRdb keeps only in-frame clones here, not all; method: immunoSEQ multiplex PCR. Among some 73,000 clones listed, 80% to 95% were seen once. The sequencing sample was made of peripheral blood. The receptors shown here come from a human donor in a cohort sampled during active COVID-19.

The CDR3 nucleotides read TGTGCCACCAGCAGAGGGAGGCCTAGCACAGATACGCAGTATTTT. Translating it yields CATSRGRPSTDTQYF. The chain uses TRBV15 and TRBJ2-3; TRBD2 is a possible D gene (5 bases). There are 15 residues in the CDR3. Trimming took 1 base from V and 0 from J, leaving 8 bases between them. Germline CDR1 reads LNHNV; CDR2 reads YYDKDF (reference sequence).

The CDR3 region is CASSLRGSNTGELFF. As DNA, the CDR3 is TGTGCCAGCAGCTTACGGGGATCGAACACCGGGGAGCTGTTTTTT. V is TRBV7-2 and J is TRBJ2-2, with D tentatively TRBD2 (5 bases). The CDR3 totals 15 residues. Germline lookup yields CDR1 SGHTA and CDR2 FQGNSA. The V end lost 2 bases, the J end lost 0 bases, and 7 bases lay between the germline ends.

The V call is TRBV7-2, the J call TRBJ1-5; D is possibly TRBD1 (5 bases). The germline gives CDR1 SGHTA, CDR2 FQGNSA. V was cut by 5 bases and J by 9 bases, with 11 bases left in between. This CDR3 spans 12 amino acids. The CDR3 here is CASSTMGGPQHF. CDR3 DNA sequence: TGTGCCAGCAGCACTATGGGGGGGCCCCAGCATTTT.

V gene TRBV30 combines with J gene TRBJ1-4, with D possibly matching TRBD1 (6 bases). The germline V gene encodes CDR1 GTSNPN and CDR2 SVGIG (reference sequence). The CDR3 extends over 12 amino acids. The ends were cut back, 5 bases at V and 6 bases at J, with 10 bases in the middle. The CDR3 region is CAWGGLDEKLFF. In nucleotides, the CDR3 is TGTGCCTGGGGGGGCTTGGATGAAAAACTGTTTTTT.

This clone was counted once. The chain combines TRBV4-2 with TRBJ2-5; TRBD2 might be the D (6 bases). Germline V gene sequence: CDR1 LGHNA, CDR2 YNFKEQ. This CDR3 is built from 15 residues. Between the trimmed V and J ends, which lost 4 bases and 2 bases, there was a span of 14 bases. CDR3 coding DNA: TGTGCCAGCAGCCCCGTCGGGGCGGGACAAGAGACCCAGTACTTC. Amino acids: CASSPVGAGQETQYF.

The count of this clone is one. This chain links TRBV7-2 with TRBJ2-5, with TRBD2 identical over 14 bases. This CDR3 is 16 amino acids long. Per the germline V gene, CDR1 is SGHTA and CDR2 is FQGNSA. Unmatched junction bases numbered 1, after V lost 3 bases and J lost 1 base. The CDR3 DNA follows: TGTGCCAGCAGCTTCGGACTAGCGGGGGGCCAAGAGACCCAGTACTTC. Translating it yields CASSFGLAGGQETQYF.

V gene TRBV7-2 combines with J gene TRBJ2-1; TRBD2 aligns across 10 bases. The junction had 4 bases not matched to a gene; V was cut back by 4 bases and J by 1 base. Germline values: CDR1 SGHTA, CDR2 FQGNSA. There are 16 residues in the CDR3. The CDR3 region is CASSSSGGLSYNEQFF. The DNA for the CDR3 is TGTGCCAGCAGCTCTAGCGGGGGCCTGTCCTACAATGAGCAGTTCTTC.

The chain carries TRBV5-5 and TRBJ2-3; 10 bases agree with TRBD1. After removal of 2 bases from V and 0 bases from J, the junction contained 6 bases not matched to a gene. Germline V gives CDR1 SGHKS, CDR2 YYEKEE (reference sequence). This CDR3 region has 17 residues. The CDR3, as DNA: TGTGCCAGCAGCTTCTCCGGGACAGGGGTTAGCACAGATACGCAGTATTTT. It codes for CASSFSGTGVSTDTQYF.

This chain links TRBV10-3 with TRBJ2-5; 7 positions agree with TRBD2. With V trimmed by 5 bases and J by 5 bases, 5 bases remained unmatched. CDR3 length equals 13 residues. Germline CDR1 and CDR2: ENHRY and SYGVKD. The CDR3 spells CAISWAAGETQYF. DNA of the CDR3: TGTGCCATCAGTTGGGCAGCGGGGGAGACCCAGTACTTC.

The chain employs TRBV9 and TRBJ2-5; maybe TRBD2 (6 bases). With 3 bases removed from V and 4 bases from J, the gap between germline ends came to 10 bases. The germline V gene has CDR1 SGDLS and CDR2 YYNGEE. The CDR3 sequence is 13 residues long. The chain's CDR3 is CASSEGGRETQYF. The CDR3 DNA sequence: TGTGCCAGCAGCGAAGGAGGGCGAGAGACCCAGTACTTC.

The chain uses TRBV6-2 or TRBV6-3 and TRBJ2-1; 12 bases align to TRBD2. With 3 bases clipped from V and 7 bases from J, the junction kept 7 bases outside the gene matches. The germline V gene encodes CDR1 MNHEY and CDR2 SVGEGT. This CDR3 has 16 residues. CDR3 DNA sequence: TGTGCCAGCAGTTATTTGACTAGCGGGGGACGAAATGAGCAGTTCTTC. Amino acids: CASSYLTSGGRNEQFF.

This rearrangement joins TRBV5-1 to TRBJ2-3; 8 bases match TRBD2. Unmatched junction bases numbered 10, after V lost 1 base and J lost 6 bases. The CDR3 is 16 amino acids. The germline V gene encodes CDR1 SGHRS and CDR2 YFSETQ. Here the CDR3 reads CASSLQGAGVGDTQYF. CDR3 DNA sequence: TGCGCCAGCAGCTTGCAAGGAGCGGGGGTAGGGGATACGCAGTATTTT.

CDR3 amino acids: CASSQGSSGGPGTDTQYF. For the CDR3, the DNA is TGTGCCAGCAGCCAAGGCTCTAGCGGGGGCCCCGGGACAGATACGCAGTATTTT. This rearrangement joins TRBV3-1 (or the pseudogene TRBV3-2) to TRBJ2-3; 10 nucleotides line up with TRBD2. The CDR3 is 18 amino acids. CDR1 is LGHDT, CDR2 YNNKEL, per germline (reference sequence). The trim removed 1 base at V and 3 bases at J, leaving 10 bases unmatched.